This TCR beta chain derives from a study of CD8+ T cells in alopecia areata. Looking at the study overall: Oral tofacitinib (5 to 10 mg twice daily) was administered to treated patients. Severity among treated patients was scored by the percentage of scalp area affected.

Treatment reported: oral pan-JAK inhibitor, 5-10 mg twice daily. RNA extraction was followed by reverse transcription into cDNA, which acted as the sequencing template. Some clones are missing from TCRdb's copy, which holds only in-frame ones; the method was immunoSEQ multiplex PCR. This sample has over 120,000 clones, with roughly 54% found just once. Study-wide results and limits: Higher clonality was seen in lesional scalp than in normal scalp, especially in alopecia totalis/universalis.

This CDR3 is 13 amino acids long. The V and J ends lost 2 bases and 1 base respectively, with 5 bases between them. CDR1 is MNHEY, CDR2 SVGAGI, per germline. For this clone: What it binds is unknown. Other DNA sequences in this specimen translate into the identical CDR3.

The sequencing here drew on CD8+ T cells sorted from blood, taken at week 4, from a patient treated with tofacitinib. The receptor was derived from a human donor with alopecia areata. The rearrangement uses TRBV6-5 and TRBJ1-1; D ambiguous. For the CDR3, the DNA is TGTGCCAGCAGTTACACCGAGAACACTGAAGCTTTCTTT. Encoded protein: CASSYTENTEAFF.